Each of the 5 T cell receptor beta chains below was sequenced from the same sample in a study of identical twins. TCRdb independently ran MiXCR on the 5' RACE reads; one entry per CDR3 protein. The repertoire holds about 340,000 distinct CDR3 sequences, approximately 10% seen once, with 8.5% to 10% in the top ten. The material sequenced was naive T cells sorted from blood. The origin of the receptors is a woman aged 50 to 60 in good health.

This clonotype was detected many times. The genes are TRBV29-1 and TRBJ2-5; 7 positions match TRBD2. The junction had 2 bases not matched to a gene; V was cut back by 5 bases and J by 5 bases. Germline V lookup: CDR1 SQVTM, CDR2 ANQGSEA. The CDR3 is 11 amino acids. The CDR3 nucleotides are TGCAGCGTTTGGGGAGGGGAGACCCAGTACTTC. Its protein is CSVWGGETQYF.

This clonotype occurred many times. This chain joins TRBV12-3 or TRBV12-4 and TRBJ2-7; the match to TRBD1 covers 9 bases. The CDR3 consists of 13 residues. Germline trimming cut 7 bases from V and 5 bases from J; bases unmatched to any gene: 6. The CDR3 bases are TGTGCCAGCACCCACCGGGACAGGGACGAGCAGTACTTC. This codes for CASTHRDRDEQYF.

This clonotype came up a few times. The J gene is TRBJ2-5, the V gene TRBV2; the D call may be TRBD1 or TRBD2 (5 bases each). V was trimmed by 2 bases and J by 1 base, leaving 8 bases between them. Per germline, CDR1 SNHLY and CDR2 FYNNEI. This CDR3 comprises 14 residues. The CDR3 protein is CASSEQGVQETQYF. CDR3 nucleotide sequence: TGTGCCAGCAGTGAACAGGGAGTCCAAGAGACCCAGTACTTC.

This clonotype was detected only a few times. The V and J genes are TRBV7-9 and TRBJ2-5; 12 bases agree with TRBD2. Trimming cost V 4 bases and J 4 bases; bases outside gene matches: 13. Per the germline V gene, CDR1 is SEHNR and CDR2 is FQNEAQ (reference sequence). The CDR3 loop spans 18 amino acids. This chain's CDR3 is CASSSSGTSGPPRETQYF. CDR3 in DNA: TGTGCCAGCAGCTCTTCCGGGACTAGCGGGCCCCCGAGAGAGACCCAGTACTTC.

This clonotype has at least ten counts. V and J are TRBV11-3 and TRBJ1-2; TRBD1 matches at 9 bases. The length of the CDR3 is 13 residues. The germline V gene encodes CDR1 SGHNT and CDR2 YENEEA. Losses at the gene ends were 4 bases for V and 8 bases for J; bases not matched to a gene: 5. The CDR3 coding sequence is TGTGCCAGCAGCTCGGGACAGGGCTGGGGCTACACCTTC. As protein: CASSSGQGWGYTF.